The rows below give T cell receptor beta chains drawn from one sample of a study of identical twins. TCRdb re-called the 5' RACE reads through MiXCR, storing one row per CDR3 protein. The sample shows around 490,000 distinct CDR3 sequences, around 20% of them seen only once. The same data also contributed to another study, on yellow fever vaccine responses in identical twins.

The sequenced sample was CD4+ T cells sorted from blood. Source of these receptors: a woman between 18 and 29 years old in good health. The conserved cysteine and the conserved F or W are not part of the CDR3 here. Where a row states a size, it is once, few, many or the class of an expanded clone; other rows omit it.

abundance: NA
v_gene: TRBV7-9
j_gene: TRBJ2-3
CDR3aa: ASSLTSGGPGDTQY

abundance: NA
v_gene: TRBV28
j_gene: TRBJ1-1
CDR3aa: ASSLLVAEAF

abundance: few
v_gene: TRBV6-5
j_gene: TRBJ1-6
CDR3aa: ASSYTGTENSPLH

abundance: few
v_gene: TRBV28
j_gene: TRBJ2-5
CDR3aa: ASSFEVSEFETQY

abundance: many
v_gene: TRBV5-1
j_gene: TRBJ2-1
CDR3aa: ASSLWGLEGEQF

abundance: few
v_gene: TRBV7-9
j_gene: TRBJ1-1
CDR3aa: ASRNDRGRTEAF

abundance: NA
v_gene: TRBV10-1
j_gene: TRBJ2-5
CDR3aa: ASSTGQEGQETQY

abundance: NA
v_gene: TRBV29-1
j_gene: TRBJ2-6
CDR3aa: SVEDRGSLSGANVLT

abundance: NA
v_gene: TRBV5-6
j_gene: TRBJ2-5
CDR3aa: ASSFRFPETQY

abundance: few
v_gene: TRBV14
j_gene: TRBJ2-3
CDR3aa: ASSLGQGGFSTDTQY

abundance: NA
v_gene: TRBV5-6
j_gene: TRBJ2-5
CDR3aa: ASSTPGLASETQY

abundance: NA
v_gene: TRBV2
j_gene: TRBJ2-7
CDR3aa: ASSGTGLYEQY

abundance: few
v_gene: TRBV6-1
j_gene: TRBJ2-2
CDR3aa: ASRRAATTTGELF

abundance: NA
v_gene: TRBV2
j_gene: TRBJ2-6
CDR3aa: ASRYTGSTSGANVLT

abundance: NA
v_gene: TRBV11-1
j_gene: TRBJ2-5
CDR3aa: ASSYPPRPGQGEETQY

abundance: few
v_gene: TRBV4-1
j_gene: TRBJ2-1
CDR3aa: ASSRGTETLYEQF

abundance: few
v_gene: TRBV19
j_gene: TRBJ1-5
CDR3aa: ASTEQGAGDQPQH

abundance: few
v_gene: TRBV5-6
j_gene: TRBJ1-2
CDR3aa: ASSFGGQVYGYT

abundance: few
v_gene: TRBV6-1
j_gene: TRBJ2-1
CDR3aa: ASRSARTSGSGDEQF

abundance: NA
v_gene: TRBV10-1
j_gene: TRBJ2-7
CDR3aa: ASSGETGTYEQY

abundance: many
v_gene: TRBV28
j_gene: TRBJ2-1
CDR3aa: ASSSVSGGAYEQF

abundance: many
v_gene: TRBV5-1
j_gene: TRBJ1-1
CDR3aa: ASSLGQGSTEAF

abundance: few
v_gene: TRBV20-1
j_gene: TRBJ2-5
CDR3aa: SAEGGETQY

abundance: NA
v_gene: TRBV6-1
j_gene: TRBJ2-5
CDR3aa: ASSLGGTGRTGETQY

abundance: NA
v_gene: TRBV20-1
j_gene: TRBJ2-7
CDR3aa: SAALGQGIYYEQY

abundance: few
v_gene: TRBV20-1
j_gene: TRBJ2-1
CDR3aa: SARDLGQGNYNEQF

abundance: NA
v_gene: TRBV5-1
j_gene: TRBJ2-3
CDR3aa: ASSLEWRGRSDTQY

abundance: NA
v_gene: TRBV3-1
j_gene: TRBJ1-4
CDR3aa: ASSLGTGTEKLF

abundance: NA
v_gene: TRBV7-2
j_gene: TRBJ2-1
CDR3aa: ASSYRGDFSYNEQF

abundance: few
v_gene: TRBV5-1
j_gene: TRBJ2-2
CDR3aa: ASSLVINTGELF

abundance: few
v_gene: TRBV5-1
j_gene: TRBJ1-3
CDR3aa: ASSSEPSGNTIY

abundance: few
v_gene: TRBV2
j_gene: TRBJ1-1
CDR3aa: ASRADWNTEAF

abundance: NA
v_gene: TRBV7-2
j_gene: TRBJ2-1
CDR3aa: ASSLGWPNEQF

abundance: few
v_gene: TRBV12-3/TRBV12-4
j_gene: TRBJ2-1
CDR3aa: ASSGRDRGEDEQF

abundance: few
v_gene: TRBV29-1
j_gene: TRBJ2-5
CDR3aa: SVEGLGKTQY

abundance: NA
v_gene: TRBV9
j_gene: TRBJ2-3
CDR3aa: ASSATSGRGDTQY

abundance: NA
v_gene: TRBV6-2/TRBV6-3
j_gene: TRBJ2-1
CDR3aa: ASIRDRGYNEQF

abundance: few
v_gene: TRBV29-1
j_gene: TRBJ2-7
CDR3aa: SATGQANYEQY

abundance: few
v_gene: TRBV5-1
j_gene: TRBJ2-5
CDR3aa: ASSLVTEGPQETQY

abundance: many
v_gene: TRBV18
j_gene: TRBJ2-1
CDR3aa: ASSPPSSQGWKF

abundance: NA
v_gene: TRBV5-1
j_gene: TRBJ2-5
CDR3aa: ASSLVTSGGAGKLSETQY